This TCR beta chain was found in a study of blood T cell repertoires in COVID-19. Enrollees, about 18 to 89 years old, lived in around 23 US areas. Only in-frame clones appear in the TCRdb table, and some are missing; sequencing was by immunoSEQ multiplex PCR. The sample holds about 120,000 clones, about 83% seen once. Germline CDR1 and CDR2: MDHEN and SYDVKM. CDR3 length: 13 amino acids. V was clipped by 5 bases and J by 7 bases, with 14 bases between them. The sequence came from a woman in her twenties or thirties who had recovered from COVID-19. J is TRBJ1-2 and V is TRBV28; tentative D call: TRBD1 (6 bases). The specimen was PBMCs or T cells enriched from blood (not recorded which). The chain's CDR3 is CASSPDRSTGYTF. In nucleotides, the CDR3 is TGTGCCAGCAGTCCAGACAGGTCGACTGGCTACACCTTC.